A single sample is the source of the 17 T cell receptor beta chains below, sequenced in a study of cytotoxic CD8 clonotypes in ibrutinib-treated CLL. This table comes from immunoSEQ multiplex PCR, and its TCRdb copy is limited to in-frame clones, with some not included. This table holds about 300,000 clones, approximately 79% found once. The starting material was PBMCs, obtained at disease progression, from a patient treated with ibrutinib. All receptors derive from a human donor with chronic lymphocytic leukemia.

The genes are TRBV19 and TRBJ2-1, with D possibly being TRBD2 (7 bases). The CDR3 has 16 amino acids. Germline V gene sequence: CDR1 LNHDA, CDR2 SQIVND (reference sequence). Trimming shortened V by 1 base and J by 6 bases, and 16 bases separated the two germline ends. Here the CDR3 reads CASSIVGGVLFNEQFF. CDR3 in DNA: TGTGCCAGTAGTATAGTAGGGGGGGTACTGTTCAATGAGCAGTTCTTC.

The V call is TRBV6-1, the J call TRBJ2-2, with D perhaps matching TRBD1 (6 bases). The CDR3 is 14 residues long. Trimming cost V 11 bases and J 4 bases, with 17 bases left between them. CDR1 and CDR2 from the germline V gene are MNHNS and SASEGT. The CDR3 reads CAGRDTIFTGELFF. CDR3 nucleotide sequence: TGTGCCGGCCGGGACACAATATTCACCGGGGAGCTGTTTTTT.

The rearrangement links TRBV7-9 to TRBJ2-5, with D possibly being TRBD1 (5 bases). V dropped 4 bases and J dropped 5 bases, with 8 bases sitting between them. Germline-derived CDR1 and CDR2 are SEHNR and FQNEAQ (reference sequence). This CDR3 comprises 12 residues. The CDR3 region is CASSSRVETQYF. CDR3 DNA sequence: TGTGCCAGCAGCTCCAGGGTTGAGACCCAGTACTTC.

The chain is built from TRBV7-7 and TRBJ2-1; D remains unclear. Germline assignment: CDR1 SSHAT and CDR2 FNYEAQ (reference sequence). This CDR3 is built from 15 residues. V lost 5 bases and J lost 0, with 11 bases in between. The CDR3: CASSRRTGSYNEQFF. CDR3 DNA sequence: TGTGCCAGCAGCCGTCGGACGGGCTCCTACAATGAGCAGTTCTTC.

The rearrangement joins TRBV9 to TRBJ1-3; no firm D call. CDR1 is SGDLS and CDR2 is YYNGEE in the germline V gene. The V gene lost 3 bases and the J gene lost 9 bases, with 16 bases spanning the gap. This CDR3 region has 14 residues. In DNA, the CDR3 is TGTGCCAGCAGCGCCAGACACGGAGAAGCCACCATATATTTT. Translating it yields CASSARHGEATIYF.

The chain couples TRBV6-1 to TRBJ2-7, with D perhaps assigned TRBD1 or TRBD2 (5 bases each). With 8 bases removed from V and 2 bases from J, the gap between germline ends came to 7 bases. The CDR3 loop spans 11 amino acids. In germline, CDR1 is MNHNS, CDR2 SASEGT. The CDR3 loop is CASGGAYEQYF. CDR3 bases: TGTGCCAGCGGGGGAGCCTACGAGCAGTACTTC.

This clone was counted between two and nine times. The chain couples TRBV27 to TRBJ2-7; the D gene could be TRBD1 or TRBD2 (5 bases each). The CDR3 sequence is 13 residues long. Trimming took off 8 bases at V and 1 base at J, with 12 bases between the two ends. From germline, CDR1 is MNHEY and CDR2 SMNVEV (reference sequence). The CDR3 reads CASGWDGSYEQYF. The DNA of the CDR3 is TGTGCCAGCGGGTGGGACGGTTCCTACGAGCAGTACTTC.

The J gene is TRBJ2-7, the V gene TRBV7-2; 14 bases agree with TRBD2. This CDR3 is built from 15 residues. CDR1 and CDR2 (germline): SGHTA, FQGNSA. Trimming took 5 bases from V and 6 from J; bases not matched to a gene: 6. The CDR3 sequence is CASSTGLAGAVEQYF. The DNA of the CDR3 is TGTGCCAGCAGCACGGGACTAGCGGGAGCCGTCGAGCAGTACTTC. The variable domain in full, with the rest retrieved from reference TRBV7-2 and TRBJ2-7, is GAGVSQSPSNKVTEKGKDVELRCDPISGHTALYWYRQSLGQGLEFLIYFQGNSAPDKSGLPSDRFSAERTGGSVSTLTIQRTQQEDSAVYLCASSTGLAGAVEQYFGPGTRLTVT.

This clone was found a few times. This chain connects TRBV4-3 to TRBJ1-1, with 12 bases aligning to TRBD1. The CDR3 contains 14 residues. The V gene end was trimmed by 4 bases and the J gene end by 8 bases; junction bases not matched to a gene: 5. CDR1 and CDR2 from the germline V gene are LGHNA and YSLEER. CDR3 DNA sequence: TGCGCCAGCAGCCTGACCGGGACAGGGGGCGAAGCTTTCTTT. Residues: CASSLTGTGGEAFF.

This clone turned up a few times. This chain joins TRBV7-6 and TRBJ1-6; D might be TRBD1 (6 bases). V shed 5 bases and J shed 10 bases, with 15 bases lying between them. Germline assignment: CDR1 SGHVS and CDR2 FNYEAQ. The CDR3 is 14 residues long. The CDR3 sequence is CASSTRQAGSPLHF. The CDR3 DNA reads TGTGCCAGCAGCACTCGACAGGCTGGCTCACCCCTCCACTTT.

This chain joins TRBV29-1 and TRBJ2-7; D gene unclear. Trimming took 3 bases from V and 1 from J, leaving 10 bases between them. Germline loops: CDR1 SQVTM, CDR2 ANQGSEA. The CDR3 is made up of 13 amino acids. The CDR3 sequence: CSVEDGTSYEQYF. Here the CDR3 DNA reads TGCAGCGTTGAGGACGGAACTTCCTACGAGCAGTACTTC.

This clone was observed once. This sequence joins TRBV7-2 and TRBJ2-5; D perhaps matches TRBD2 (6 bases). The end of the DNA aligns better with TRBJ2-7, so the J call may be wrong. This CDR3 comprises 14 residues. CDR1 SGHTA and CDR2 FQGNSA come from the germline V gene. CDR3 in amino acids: CASSLEGPSYEQYF. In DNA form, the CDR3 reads TGTGCCAGCAGCTTGGAGGGCCCCTCCTACGAGCAGTACTTC.

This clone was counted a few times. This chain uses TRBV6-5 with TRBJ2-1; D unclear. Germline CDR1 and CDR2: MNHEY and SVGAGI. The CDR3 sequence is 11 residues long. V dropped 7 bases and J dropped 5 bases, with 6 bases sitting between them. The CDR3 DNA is TGTGCCAGCACCCTTAACAATGAGCAGTTCTTC. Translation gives CASTLNNEQFF.

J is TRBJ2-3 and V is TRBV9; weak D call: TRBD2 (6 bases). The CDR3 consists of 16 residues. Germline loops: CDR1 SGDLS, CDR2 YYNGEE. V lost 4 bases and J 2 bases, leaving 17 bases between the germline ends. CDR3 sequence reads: CASSPRGGAVTDTQYF. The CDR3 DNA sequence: TGTGCCAGCAGCCCGAGGGGCGGGGCAGTCACAGATACGCAGTATTTT. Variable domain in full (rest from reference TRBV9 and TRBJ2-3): DSGVTQTPKHLITATGQRVTLRCSPRSGDLSVYWYQQSLDQGLQFLIQYYNGEERAKGNILERFSAQQFPDLHSELNLSSLELGDSALYFCASSPRGGAVTDTQYFGPGTRLTVL.

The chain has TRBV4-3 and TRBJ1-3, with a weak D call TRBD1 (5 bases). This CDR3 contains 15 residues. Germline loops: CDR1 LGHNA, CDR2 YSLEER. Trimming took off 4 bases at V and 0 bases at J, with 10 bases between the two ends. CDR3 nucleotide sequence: TGCGCCAGCAGCCGACCGGACACCTCTGGAAACACCATATATTTT. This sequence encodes CASSRPDTSGNTIYF.

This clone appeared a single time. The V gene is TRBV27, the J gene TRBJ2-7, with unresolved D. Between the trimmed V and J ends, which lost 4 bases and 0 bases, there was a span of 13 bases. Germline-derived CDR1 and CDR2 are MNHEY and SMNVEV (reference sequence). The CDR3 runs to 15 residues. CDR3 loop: CASSSPSANSYEQYF. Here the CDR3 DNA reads TGTGCCAGCAGTTCCCCAAGCGCGAACTCCTACGAGCAGTACTTC.

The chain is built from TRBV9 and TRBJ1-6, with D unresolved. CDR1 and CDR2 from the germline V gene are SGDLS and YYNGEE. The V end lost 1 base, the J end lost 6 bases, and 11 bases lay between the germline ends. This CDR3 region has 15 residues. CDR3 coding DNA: TGTGCCAGCAGCGTAACCCCCGGGCGTAATTCACCCCTCCACTTT. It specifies CASSVTPGRNSPLHF. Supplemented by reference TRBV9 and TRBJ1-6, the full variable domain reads DSGVTQTPKHLITATGQRVTLRCSPRSGDLSVYWYQQSLDQGLQFLIQYYNGEERAKGNILERFSAQQFPDLHSELNLSSLELGDSALYFCASSVTPGRNSPLHFGNGTRLTVT.